This TCR beta chain was documented in a study of Graves' ophthalmopathy and Graves' hyperthyroidism. CDR3 length equals 15 residues. Germline V CDR1 and CDR2: MGHRA, YSYEKL. The V end lost 6 bases, the J end lost 4 bases, and 18 bases lay between the germline ends. From RNA, the CDR3 regions of TCR beta chains were amplified and sequenced. HTBI-primed first-round RT-PCR preceded second-round multiplex PCR. TCRdb re-called the multiplex PCR reads through MiXCR, storing one row per CDR3 protein. The profile shows about 620,000 distinct CDR3 sequences, about 24% of them singletons. The TCR comes from a woman aged 18-30 years with stable Graves' hyperthyroidism. Some clones in this sample may be carry-over from other donors' samples. The chain carries TRBV4-1 and TRBJ2-5, with TRBD1 as a possible D gene (5 bases). The sequenced sample consisted of peripheral blood. As DNA, the CDR3 is TGCGCCAGCAGGGGTTCTGCAGGGCGAGCAGAGACCCAGTACTTC. Protein: CASRGSAGRAETQYF.